The 20 T cell receptor beta chains presented below share a single source sample, sequenced in a study of T cells after yellow fever vaccination. Each CDR3 protein is one row after TCRdb ran MiXCR on the 5' RACE reads. This repertoire shows over 300,000 distinct CDR3 sequences, around 3.6% found once; its top ten account for roughly a quarter. The sequencing here drew on PBMCs, taken on the day of the yellow fever booster vaccination. The receptors were sampled from a man aged 18-30 years who received the YFV17D yellow fever vaccine.

This clonotype was picked up a small number of times. CDR3 DNA sequence: TGTGCCAGCAGCCAAGATAGTGATGTGCCGAGACTCCCAGGCTACACCTTC. This translates into CASSQDSDVPRLPGYTF. This chain uses TRBV3-1 with TRBJ1-2, with D hard to call. Germline V gene sequence: CDR1 LGHDT, CDR2 YNNKEL (reference sequence). Trimming removed 0 bases at V and 8 bases at J, with 22 bases between. The CDR3 runs 17 residues.

This clonotype was observed a few times. This chain joins TRBV7-8 and TRBJ2-5; D uncertain. Trimming pared 4 bases from V and 4 bases from J, leaving 22 bases between. CDR3 length: 17 residues. Germline V gives CDR1 SGHVS, CDR2 FQNEAQ. The CDR3 DNA sequence: TGTGCCAGCAGCTCCTTAGGGCCGCGCTTATTCCCAGAGACCCAGTACTTC. It is translated as CASSSLGPRLFPETQYF.

The V and J genes are TRBV5-5 and TRBJ2-3, with D possibly matching TRBD2 (6 bases). The CDR3 length is 15 residues. Germline CDR1 and CDR2: SGHKS and YYEKEE (reference sequence). Between the trimmed V and J ends, which lost 0 bases and 6 bases, there was a span of 14 bases. CDR3 DNA: TGTGCCAGCAGCTTGGTAGCGGTGGGGTGGGATACGCAGTATTTT. Amino acids: CASSLVAVGWDTQYF.

The chain couples TRBV6-2 or TRBV6-3 to TRBJ2-3; 13 bases agree with TRBD2. The germline V gene encodes CDR1 MNHEY and CDR2 SVGEGT. V was pared by 5 bases and J by 4 bases, with 3 bases of the junction left unmatched. This CDR3 spans 15 amino acids. This CDR3 reads CASSAGTSGADTQYF. The CDR3, as DNA: TGTGCCAGCAGTGCCGGGACTAGCGGGGCAGATACGCAGTATTTT.

This clonotype appeared many times. This rearrangement joins TRBV7-2 to TRBJ2-1; unclear D gene. The CDR3 sequence is 13 residues long. Trimming took off 6 bases at V and 7 bases at J, with 13 bases between the two ends. Looked up from germline, CDR1 is SGHTA and CDR2 is FQGNSA. The CDR3 sequence is CASSGSARNEQFF. CDR3 bases: TGTGCCAGCAGTGGAAGCGCGCGGAATGAGCAGTTCTTC.

This clonotype came up many times. The V and J genes are TRBV15 and TRBJ2-3; D not resolved. CDR1 is LNHNV and CDR2 is YYDKDF in the germline V gene (reference sequence). Trimming removed 4 bases at V and 0 bases at J, with 2 bases between. The CDR3 runs to 12 residues. In nucleotides, the CDR3 is TGTGCCACCAGCACTAGCACAGATACGCAGTATTTT. This sequence encodes CATSTSTDTQYF.

This clonotype has at least ten counts. The chain carries TRBV12-3 or TRBV12-4 and TRBJ2-5; 10 bases agree with TRBD2. The CDR3 spans 15 residues. The V and J ends lost 5 bases and 5 bases, in that order; junction bases with no gene match: 8. The DNA for the CDR3 is TGTGCCAGCAGTCCCATAGCGGGGGGCCTGGAGACCCAGTACTTC. This codes for CASSPIAGGLETQYF.

This clonotype was found many times. The rearrangement joins TRBV4-1 to TRBJ2-1; 9 bases agree with TRBD2. Trimming at V came to 4 bases and at J to 3 bases, leaving 10 bases not matched to a gene. There are 17 residues in the CDR3. CDR1 MGHRA and CDR2 YSYEKL come from the germline V gene. The CDR3 here is CASSLERVSGGYNEQFF. CDR3 nucleotides: TGCGCCAGCAGCCTTGAACGGGTTAGCGGGGGCTACAATGAGCAGTTCTTC.

This clonotype came up many times. At one of its ends the junction is not consistent with the germline gene, which may arise from a read error. This chain joins TRBV24-1 and TRBJ2-3; D gene unclear. The germline V gene has CDR1 KGHDR and CDR2 SFDVKD. This CDR3 spans 11 amino acids. CDR3 amino acids: CATSDGVSSDF. In DNA form, the CDR3 reads TGTGCCACCAGTGATGGCGTCTCGTCGGACTTT.

This clonotype was observed at least ten times. This rearrangement joins TRBV15 to TRBJ2-3, with 9 bases fitting TRBD1. CDR3 size: 15 residues. In germline, CDR1 is LNHNV, CDR2 YYDKDF (reference sequence). Trimming at V came to 4 bases and at J to 6 bases, leaving 8 bases not matched to a gene. CDR3 sequence (DNA): TGTGCCACCAGCACCCGGGACAGGGAGGTGGATACGCAGTATTTT. Protein sequence: CATSTRDREVDTQYF.

This clonotype was observed a few times. The rearrangement uses TRBV6-5 and TRBJ2-3; a weak D match, TRBD2 (6 bases). This CDR3 is 11 amino acids long. Germline assignment: CDR1 MNHEY and CDR2 SVGAGI. Trimming stripped 5 bases from V and 7 bases from J, with 7 bases between. The DNA of the CDR3 is TGTGCCAGCAGTGCGGGGAATACGCAGTATTTT. This codes for CASSAGNTQYF.

This clonotype appeared many times. The V gene is TRBV7-2, the J gene TRBJ2-7; no clear D. Germline CDR1 reads SGHTA; CDR2 reads FQGNSA. The CDR3 has 14 amino acids. Between the trimmed V and J ends, which lost 4 bases and 2 bases, there was a span of 12 bases. The CDR3 protein is CASSSMDWAYEQYF. The CDR3 coding sequence is TGTGCCAGCAGCTCTATGGATTGGGCCTACGAGCAGTACTTC. Based on the CDR3 plus reference TRBV7-2 and TRBJ2-7, the full variable domain is GAGVSQSPSNKVTEKGKDVELRCDPISGHTALYWYRQSLGQGLEFLIYFQGNSAPDKSGLPSDRFSAERTGGSVSTLTIQRTQQEDSAVYLCASSSMDWAYEQYFGPGTRLTVT.

The table lists this clonotype with a few counts. The rearrangement links TRBV12-3 or TRBV12-4 to TRBJ2-3; D is possibly TRBD1 or TRBD2 (5 bases each). The V end was cut by 5 bases, the J end by 1 base, with 13 bases between. The CDR3 has 15 residues. The chain's CDR3 is CASSPQVGGTDTQYF. The CDR3 DNA is TGTGCCAGCAGTCCTCAGGTGGGGGGCACAGATACGCAGTATTTT.

There are a few counts of this clonotype. This chain connects TRBV20-1 to TRBJ2-1; no firm D call. Germline V gene data show CDR1 as DFQATT and CDR2 as SNEGSKA (reference sequence). Deletions cut 1 base from V and 7 bases from J, with 14 bases between. The CDR3 has 14 residues. CDR3 loop: CSARGGNYENEQFF. As DNA, the CDR3 is TGCAGTGCTAGAGGAGGAAATTATGAGAATGAGCAGTTCTTC.

The V gene is TRBV20-1, the J gene TRBJ2-3; 9 bases line up with TRBD2. CDR3 length: 18 amino acids. Germline CDR1 is DFQATT and CDR2 is SNEGSKA (reference sequence). The trim removed 3 bases at V and 4 bases at J, leaving 17 bases unmatched. This CDR3 reads CSASGGVWLAGSADTQYF. The CDR3 bases are TGCAGTGCTAGTGGGGGAGTATGGCTAGCGGGGTCGGCAGATACGCAGTATTTT.

This rearrangement joins TRBV29-1 to TRBJ1-2, with 10 bases lining up with TRBD1. This CDR3 has 11 residues. The V gene's germline CDR1 is SQVTM and CDR2 ANQGSEA. With 4 bases clipped from V and 11 bases from J, the junction kept 4 bases outside the gene matches. The CDR3 nucleotides read TGCAGCGTTGGGACAGGGGGGGAATACACCTTC. Amino acid sequence: CSVGTGGEYTF.

DNA of the CDR3: TGCAGCGCCCAAGGACAGTCCGAATACGAGCAGTACGTC. Its protein product is CSAQGQSEYEQYV. This chain links TRBV29-1 with TRBJ2-7; a possible D gene is TRBD1 (6 bases). The CDR3 extends over 13 amino acids. Germline CDR1 reads SQVTM; CDR2 reads ANQGSEA. Deletions cut 7 bases from V and 4 bases from J, with 17 bases between.

Many counts were recorded for this clonotype. The chain recombines TRBV20-1 with TRBJ2-3, with a tentative D call TRBD2 (6 bases). This CDR3 has 13 amino acids. V was pared by 1 base and J by 6 bases, with 11 bases between. Germline V gene data show CDR1 as DFQATT and CDR2 as SNEGSKA (reference sequence). CDR3 coding DNA: TGCAGTGCTAGAGGGCGGGACTCCGATACGCAGTATTTT. Encoded protein: CSARGRDSDTQYF.

This clonotype was recorded at least ten times. J is TRBJ2-1 and V is TRBV4-1, with D perhaps TRBD1 (5 bases). The CDR3 is 15 residues long. Germline values: CDR1 MGHRA, CDR2 YSYEKL. V was clipped by 6 bases and J by 4 bases, with 16 bases between them. Written as DNA, the CDR3 is TGCGCCAGCAGAGGGGCAGGGATGGATTACAATGAGCAGTTCTTC. Its protein product is CASRGAGMDYNEQFF.

This clonotype is a singleton in its sample. The chain couples TRBV9 to TRBJ2-2; D is tentatively TRBD1 or TRBD2 (7 bases each). Trimming shortened V by 3 bases and J by 5 bases, and 14 bases separated the two germline ends. The CDR3 extends over 15 amino acids. Germline-derived CDR1 and CDR2 are SGDLS and YYNGEE. The CDR3: CASSARQGGTGELFF. The CDR3 DNA is TGTGCCAGCAGCGCCCGACAGGGAGGGACCGGGGAGCTGTTTTTT. Full variable domain (remainder filled in from reference TRBV9 and TRBJ2-2): DSGVTQTPKHLITATGQRVTLRCSPRSGDLSVYWYQQSLDQGLQFLIQYYNGEERAKGNILERFSAQQFPDLHSELNLSSLELGDSALYFCASSARQGGTGELFFGEGSRLTVL.